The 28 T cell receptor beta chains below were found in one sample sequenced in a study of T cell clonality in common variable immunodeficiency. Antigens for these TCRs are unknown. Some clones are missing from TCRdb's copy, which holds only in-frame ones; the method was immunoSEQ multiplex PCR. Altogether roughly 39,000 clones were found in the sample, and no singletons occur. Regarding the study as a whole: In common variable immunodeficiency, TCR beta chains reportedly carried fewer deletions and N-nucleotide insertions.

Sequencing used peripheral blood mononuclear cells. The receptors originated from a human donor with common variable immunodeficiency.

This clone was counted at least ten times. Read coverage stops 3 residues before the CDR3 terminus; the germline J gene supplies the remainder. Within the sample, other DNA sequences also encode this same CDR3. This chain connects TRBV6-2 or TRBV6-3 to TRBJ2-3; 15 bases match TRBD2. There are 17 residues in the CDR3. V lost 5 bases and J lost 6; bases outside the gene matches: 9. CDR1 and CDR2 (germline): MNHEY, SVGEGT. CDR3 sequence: CASSLSPGLAGGDTQYF. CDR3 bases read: TGTGCCAGCAGTCTCTCCCCGGGACTAGCGGGGGGTGATACG.

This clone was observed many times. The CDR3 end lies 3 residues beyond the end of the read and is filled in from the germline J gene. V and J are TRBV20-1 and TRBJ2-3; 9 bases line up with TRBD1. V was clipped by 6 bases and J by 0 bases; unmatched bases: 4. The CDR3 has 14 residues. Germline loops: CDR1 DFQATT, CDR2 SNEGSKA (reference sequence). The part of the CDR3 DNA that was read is TGCAGTGCCGAAGGGACAGGGAGCACAGATACG. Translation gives CSAEGTGSTDT. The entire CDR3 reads CSAEGTGSTDTQYF.

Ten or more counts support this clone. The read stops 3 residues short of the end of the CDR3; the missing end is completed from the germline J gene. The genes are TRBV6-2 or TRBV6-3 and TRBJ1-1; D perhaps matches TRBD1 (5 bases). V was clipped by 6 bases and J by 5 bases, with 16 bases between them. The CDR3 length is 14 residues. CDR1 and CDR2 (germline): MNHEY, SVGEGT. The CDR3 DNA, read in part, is TGTGCCAGCAGCCGGGGATTCGGGGGGACTGAA. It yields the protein CASSRGFGGTE. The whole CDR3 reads CASSRGFGGTEAFF.

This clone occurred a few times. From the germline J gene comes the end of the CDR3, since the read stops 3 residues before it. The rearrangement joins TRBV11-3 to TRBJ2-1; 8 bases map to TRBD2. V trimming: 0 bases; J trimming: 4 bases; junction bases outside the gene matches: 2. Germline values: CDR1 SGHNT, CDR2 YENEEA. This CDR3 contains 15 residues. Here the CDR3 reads CASSLEAGDYNEQFF. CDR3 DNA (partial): TGTGCCAGCAGCTTAGAAGCGGGGGATTACAATGAG. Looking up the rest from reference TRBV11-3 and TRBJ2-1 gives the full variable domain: EAGVVQSPRYKIIEKKQPVAFWCNPISGHNTLYWYLQNLGQGPELLIRYENEEAVDDSQLPKDRFSAERLKGVDSTLKIQPAELGDSAVYLCASSLEAGDYNEQFFGPGTRLTVL.

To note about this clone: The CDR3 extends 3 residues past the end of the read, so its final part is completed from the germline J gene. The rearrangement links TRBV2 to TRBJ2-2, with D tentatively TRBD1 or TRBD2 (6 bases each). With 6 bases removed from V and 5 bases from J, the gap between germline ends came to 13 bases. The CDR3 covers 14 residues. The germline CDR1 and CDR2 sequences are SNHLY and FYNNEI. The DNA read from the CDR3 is TGTGCCAGCAGGGAAACAGGGAGGACCGGGGAG. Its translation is CASRETGRTGE. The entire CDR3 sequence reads CASRETGRTGELFF.

CDR3 amino acids: CASSQGLAGVGDTQYF. The sequenced part of the CDR3 DNA is TGCGCCAGCAGCCAAGGACTAGCGGGAGTGGGAGATACG. The chain recombines TRBV5-1 with TRBJ2-3; TRBD2 matches 13 bases. The read comes to an end 3 residues before the CDR3 does, leaving the germline J gene to fill in the end. The CDR3 covers 16 residues. After removal of 4 bases from V and 5 bases from J, the junction contained 7 bases not matched to a gene. Per germline, CDR1 SGHRS and CDR2 YFSETQ.

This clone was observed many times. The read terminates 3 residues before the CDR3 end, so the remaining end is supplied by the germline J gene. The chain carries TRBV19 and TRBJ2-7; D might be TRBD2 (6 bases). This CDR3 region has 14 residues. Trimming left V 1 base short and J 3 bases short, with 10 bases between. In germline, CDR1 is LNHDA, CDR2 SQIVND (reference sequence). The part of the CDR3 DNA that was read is TGTGCCAGTAGTATAGGACTAGGTGTCTACGAG. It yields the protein CASSIGLGVYE. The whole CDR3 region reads CASSIGLGVYEQYF. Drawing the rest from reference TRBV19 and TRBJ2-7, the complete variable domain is DGGITQSPKYLFRKEGQNVTLSCEQNLNHDAMYWYRQDPGQGLRLIYYSQIVNDFQKGDIAEGYSVSREKKESFPLTVTSAQKNPTAFYLCASSIGLGVYEQYFGPGTRLTVT.

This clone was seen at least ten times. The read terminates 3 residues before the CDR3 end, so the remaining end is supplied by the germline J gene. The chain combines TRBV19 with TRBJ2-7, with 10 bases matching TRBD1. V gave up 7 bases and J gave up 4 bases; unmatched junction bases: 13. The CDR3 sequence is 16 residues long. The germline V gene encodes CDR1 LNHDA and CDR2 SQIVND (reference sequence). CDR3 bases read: TGTGCCAGTAAGCTCTCCCTGGGACAGGGGAGGTACGAG. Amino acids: CASKLSLGQGRYE. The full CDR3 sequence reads CASKLSLGQGRYEQYF.

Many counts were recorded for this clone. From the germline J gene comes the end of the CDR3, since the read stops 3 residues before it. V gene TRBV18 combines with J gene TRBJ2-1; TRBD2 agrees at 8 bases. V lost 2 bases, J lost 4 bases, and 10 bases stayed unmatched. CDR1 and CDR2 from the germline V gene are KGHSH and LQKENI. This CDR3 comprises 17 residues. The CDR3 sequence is CASSPYPSGSFYNEQFF. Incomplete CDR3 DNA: TGTGCCAGCTCACCATACCCCAGCGGGAGTTTTTACAATGAG.

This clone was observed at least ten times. The CDR3 sequence is CASSKEGGAGRTGELFF. CDR3 DNA, as far as it was read: TGTGCCAGTAGTAAGGAAGGGGGCGCGGGTCGAACCGGGGAG. The V call is TRBV19, the J call TRBJ2-2, with 7 positions matching TRBD1. The observed sequence ends 3 residues before the CDR3 terminus, with the missing tail filled in from the germline J gene. This CDR3 is built from 17 residues. Trimming cost V 4 bases and J 5 bases; bases outside gene matches: 13. From germline, CDR1 is LNHDA and CDR2 SQIVND (reference sequence).

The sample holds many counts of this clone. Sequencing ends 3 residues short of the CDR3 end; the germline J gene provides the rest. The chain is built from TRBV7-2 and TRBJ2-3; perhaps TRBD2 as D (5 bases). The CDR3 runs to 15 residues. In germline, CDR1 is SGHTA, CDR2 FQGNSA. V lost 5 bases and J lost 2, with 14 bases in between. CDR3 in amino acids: CASSLRGQLTDTQYF. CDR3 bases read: TGTGCCAGCAGCCTTAGAGGGCAGCTCACAGATACG.

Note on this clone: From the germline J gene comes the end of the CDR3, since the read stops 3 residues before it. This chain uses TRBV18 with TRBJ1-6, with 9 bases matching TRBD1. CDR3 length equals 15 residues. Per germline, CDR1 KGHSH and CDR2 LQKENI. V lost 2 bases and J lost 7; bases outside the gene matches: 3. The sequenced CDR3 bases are TGTGCCAGCTCACCAGTGGGGACAGGGAATTCACCC. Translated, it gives CASSPVGTGNSP. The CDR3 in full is CASSPVGTGNSPLHF.

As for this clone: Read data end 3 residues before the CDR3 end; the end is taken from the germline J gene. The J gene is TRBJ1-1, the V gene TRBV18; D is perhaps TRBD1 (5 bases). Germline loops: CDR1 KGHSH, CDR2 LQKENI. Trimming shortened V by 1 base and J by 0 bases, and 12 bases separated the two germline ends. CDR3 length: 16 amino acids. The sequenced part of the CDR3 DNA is TGTGCCAGCTCACCACGACGGGACTCAATGAACACTGAA. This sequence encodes CASSPRRDSMNTE. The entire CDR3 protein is CASSPRRDSMNTEAFF. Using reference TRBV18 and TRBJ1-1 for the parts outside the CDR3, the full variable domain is NAGVMQNPRHLVRRRGQEARLRCSPMKGHSHVYWYRQLPEEGLKFMVYLQKENIIDESGMPKERFSAEFPKEGPSILRIQQVVRGDSAAYFCASSPRRDSMNTEAFFGQGTRLTVV.

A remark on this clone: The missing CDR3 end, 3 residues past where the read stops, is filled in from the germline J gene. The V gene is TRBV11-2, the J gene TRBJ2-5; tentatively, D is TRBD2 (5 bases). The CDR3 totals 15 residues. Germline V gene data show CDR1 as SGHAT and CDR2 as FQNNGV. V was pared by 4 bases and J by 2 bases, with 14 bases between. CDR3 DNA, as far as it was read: TGTGCCAGCAGCTCCGAAGCGGCTGTTCAAGAGACC. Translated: CASSSEAAVQET. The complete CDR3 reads CASSSEAAVQETQYF.

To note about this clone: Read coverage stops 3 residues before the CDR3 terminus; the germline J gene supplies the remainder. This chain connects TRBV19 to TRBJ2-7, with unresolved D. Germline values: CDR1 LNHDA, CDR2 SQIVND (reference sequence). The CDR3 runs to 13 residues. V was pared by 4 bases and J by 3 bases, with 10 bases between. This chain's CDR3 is CASSTSPFYEQYF. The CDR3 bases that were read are TGTGCCAGTAGTACCAGTCCTTTCTACGAG.

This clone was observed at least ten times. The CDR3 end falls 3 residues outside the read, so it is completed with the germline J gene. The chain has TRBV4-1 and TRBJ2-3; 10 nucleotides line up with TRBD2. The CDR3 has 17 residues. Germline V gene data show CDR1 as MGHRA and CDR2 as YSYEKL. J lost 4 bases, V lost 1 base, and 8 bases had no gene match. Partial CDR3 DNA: TGCGCCAGCAGCCAAGGGCTTAGCGGGGGGCGCGCAGATACG. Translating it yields CASSQGLSGGRADT. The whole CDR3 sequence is CASSQGLSGGRADTQYF.

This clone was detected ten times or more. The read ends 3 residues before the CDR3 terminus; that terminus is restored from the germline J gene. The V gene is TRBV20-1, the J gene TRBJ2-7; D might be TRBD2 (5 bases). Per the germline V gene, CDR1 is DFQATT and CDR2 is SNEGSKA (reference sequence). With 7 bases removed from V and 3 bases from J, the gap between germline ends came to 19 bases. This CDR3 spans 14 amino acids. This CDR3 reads CSGRRLPIGYEQYF. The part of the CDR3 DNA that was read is TGCAGTGGAAGACGACTACCGATAGGCTACGAG.

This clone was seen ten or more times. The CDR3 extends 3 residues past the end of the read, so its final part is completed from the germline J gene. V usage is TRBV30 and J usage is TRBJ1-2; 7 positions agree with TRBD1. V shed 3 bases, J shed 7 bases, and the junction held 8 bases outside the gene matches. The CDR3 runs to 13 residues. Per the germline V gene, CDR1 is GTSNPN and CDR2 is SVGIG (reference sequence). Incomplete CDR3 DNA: TGTGCCTGGAGCCCTACAGGGGAAGTTGGC. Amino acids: CAWSPTGEVG. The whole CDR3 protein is CAWSPTGEVGYTF. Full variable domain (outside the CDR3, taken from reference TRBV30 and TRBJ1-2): SQTIHQWPATLVQPVGSPLSLECTVEGTSNPNLYWYRQAAGRGLQLLFYSVGIGQISSEVPQNLSASRPQDRQFILSSKKLLLSDSGFYLCAWSPTGEVGYTFGSGTRLTVV.

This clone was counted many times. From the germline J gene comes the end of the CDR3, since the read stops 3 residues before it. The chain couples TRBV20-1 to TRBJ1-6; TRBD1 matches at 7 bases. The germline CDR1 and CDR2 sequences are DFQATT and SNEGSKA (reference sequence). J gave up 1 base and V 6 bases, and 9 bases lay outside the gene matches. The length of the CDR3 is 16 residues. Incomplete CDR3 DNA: TGCAGTGCCCAGCGACAGGGAGCATCCTATAATTCACCC. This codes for CSAQRQGASYNSP. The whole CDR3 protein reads CSAQRQGASYNSPLHF.

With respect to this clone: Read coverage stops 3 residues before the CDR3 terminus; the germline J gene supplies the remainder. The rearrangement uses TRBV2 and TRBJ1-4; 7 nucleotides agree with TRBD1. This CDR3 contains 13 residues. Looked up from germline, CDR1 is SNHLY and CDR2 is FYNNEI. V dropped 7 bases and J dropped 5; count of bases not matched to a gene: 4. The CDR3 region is CASTGTENEKLFF. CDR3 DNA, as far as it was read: TGTGCCAGCACGGGGACAGAGAATGAAAAA. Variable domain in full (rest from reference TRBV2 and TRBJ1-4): EPEVTQTPSHQVTQMGQEVILRCVPISNHLYFYWYRQILGQKVEFLVSFYNNEISEKSEIFDDQFSVERPDGSNFTLKIRSTKLEDSAMYFCASTGTENEKLFFGSGTQLSVL.

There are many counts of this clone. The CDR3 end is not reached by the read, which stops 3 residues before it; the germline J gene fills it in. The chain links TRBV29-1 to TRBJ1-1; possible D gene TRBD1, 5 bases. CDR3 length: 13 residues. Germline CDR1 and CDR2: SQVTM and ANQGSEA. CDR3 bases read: TGCAGCGTTGAAATCCAGGGCGTGAAAAGG. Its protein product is CSVEIQGVKR. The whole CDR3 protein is CSVEIQGVKRAFF.

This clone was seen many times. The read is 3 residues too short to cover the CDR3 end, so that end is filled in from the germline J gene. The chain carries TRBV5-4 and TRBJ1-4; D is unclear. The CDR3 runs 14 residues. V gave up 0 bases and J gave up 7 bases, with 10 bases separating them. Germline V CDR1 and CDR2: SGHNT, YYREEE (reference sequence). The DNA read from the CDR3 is TGTGCCAGCAGCTTGGACCCTGGTAGTGAAAAA. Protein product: CASSLDPGSEK. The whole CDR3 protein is CASSLDPGSEKLFF.

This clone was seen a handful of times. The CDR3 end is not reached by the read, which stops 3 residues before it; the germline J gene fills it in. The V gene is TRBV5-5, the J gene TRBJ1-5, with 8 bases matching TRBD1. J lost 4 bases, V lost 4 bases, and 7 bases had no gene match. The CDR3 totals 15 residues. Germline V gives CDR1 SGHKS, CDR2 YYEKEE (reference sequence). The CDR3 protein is CASSGGQGANQPQHF. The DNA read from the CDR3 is TGTGCCAGCAGCGGGGGGCAGGGGGCGAATCAGCCC.

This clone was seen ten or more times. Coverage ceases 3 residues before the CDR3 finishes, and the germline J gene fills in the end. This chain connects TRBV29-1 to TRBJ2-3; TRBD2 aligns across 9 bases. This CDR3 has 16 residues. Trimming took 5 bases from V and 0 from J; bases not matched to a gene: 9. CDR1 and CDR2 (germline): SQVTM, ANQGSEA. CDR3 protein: CSVPGRGGGSTDTQYF. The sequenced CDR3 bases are TGCAGCGTTCCGGGGCGCGGGGGGGGAAGCACAGATACG.

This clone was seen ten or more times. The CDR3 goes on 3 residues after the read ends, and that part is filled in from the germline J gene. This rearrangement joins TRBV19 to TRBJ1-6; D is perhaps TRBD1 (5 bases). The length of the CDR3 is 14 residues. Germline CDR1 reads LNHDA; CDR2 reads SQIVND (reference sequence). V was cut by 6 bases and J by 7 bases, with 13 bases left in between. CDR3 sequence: CASRSGTGNSPLHF. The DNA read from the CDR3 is TGTGCCAGTAGGTCCGGAACAGGAAATTCACCC.

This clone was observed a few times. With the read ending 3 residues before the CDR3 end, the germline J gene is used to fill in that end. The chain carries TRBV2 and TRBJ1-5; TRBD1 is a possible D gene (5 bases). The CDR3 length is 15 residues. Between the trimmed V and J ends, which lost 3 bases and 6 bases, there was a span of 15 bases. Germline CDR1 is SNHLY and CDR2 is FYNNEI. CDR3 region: CASSEERGRFQPQHF. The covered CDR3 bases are TGTGCCAGCAGTGAGGAAAGGGGTAGGTTTCAGCCC.

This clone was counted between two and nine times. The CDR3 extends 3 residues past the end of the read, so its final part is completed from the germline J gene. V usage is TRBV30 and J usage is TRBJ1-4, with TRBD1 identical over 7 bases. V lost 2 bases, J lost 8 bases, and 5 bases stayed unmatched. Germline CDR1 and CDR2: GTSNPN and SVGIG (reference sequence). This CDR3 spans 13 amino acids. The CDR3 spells CAWSQGVTEKLFF. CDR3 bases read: TGTGCCTGGAGTCAGGGGGTAACAGAAAAA.

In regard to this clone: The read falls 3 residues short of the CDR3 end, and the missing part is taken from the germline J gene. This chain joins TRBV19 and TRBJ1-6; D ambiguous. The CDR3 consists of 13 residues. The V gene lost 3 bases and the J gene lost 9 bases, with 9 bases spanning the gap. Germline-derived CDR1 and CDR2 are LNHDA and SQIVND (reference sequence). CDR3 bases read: TGTGCCAGTAGTATGCGAACTAGTTCACCC. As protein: CASSMRTSSP. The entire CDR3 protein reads CASSMRTSSPLHF.